This T cell receptor (beta chain) was documented in a study of T cell repertoires in aging, cancer and after chemotherapy. Study overall: Donor ages fell into six groups from 30 or younger up to 70 or older. Broader study findings: Healthy donors lost TCR diversity with age mainly through richness, cancer patients through richness and evenness.

Germline V CDR1 and CDR2: SEHNR, FQNEAQ (reference sequence). Trimming cost V 4 bases and J 0 bases, with 10 bases left between them. The CDR3 is 15 residues long. This clonotype has a handful of counts. The antigen is undetermined. Peripheral blood genomic DNA, not sorted cells or RNA, was the template. A mixed TRB-A/B primer pool amplified rearranged TRB by multiplex touch-down PCR. TCRdb reprocessed the multiplex PCR reads via MiXCR and lists one record per CDR3 protein. The sample has several thousand distinct CDR3 sequences, approximately 35% seen once. Sequencing was carried out using blood. The genes are TRBV7-9 and TRBJ1-3, with D unresolved. This clonotype was obtained from a human donor in good health. The donor label of this sample is uncertain. CDR3 DNA sequence: TGTGCCAGCAGCTCGTCAGTTGGCTCTGGAAACACCATATATTTT. Its translation is CASSSSVGSGNTIYF.